Listed below are T cell receptor beta chains from one sample, sequenced in a study of blood T cell repertoires in COVID-19. Repertoires were generated with immunoSEQ multiplex PCR, while TCRdb's copy carries only in-frame clones and drops some. In the table there are roughly 180,000 clones, 79% of which are singletons. Sequenced material: peripheral blood. The source of these receptors is a woman in her sixties or seventies with COVID-19, enrolled during active disease. Each CDR3 is given with its conserved first and last residue. A D gene is named only where the DNA matches it firmly.

>TRBJ2-7|TRBD2|TRBV6-5
CASSSGISGRLYEQYF
>TRBJ1-6|.|TRBV6-5
CASTFEGGASSPLHF
>TRBJ1-6|.|TRBV11-2
CASSFSYLSPLHF
>TRBJ1-5|.|TRBV28
CASSLYELGGSSNQPQHF
>TRBJ1-5|TRBD1|TRBV19
CASSINGRGPHQPQHF
>TRBJ2-4|TRBD1|TRBV4-2
CASSQEDRWGNIQYF
>TRBJ1-2|.|TRBV2
CGHPRQGKTYGYTF
>TRBJ2-3|TRBD1|TRBV7-2
CASSSGTGFTDTQYF
>TRBJ1-5|TRBD1|TRBV25-1
CASTEPPTGEGSNQPQHF
>TRBJ2-2|.|TRBV11-3
CASSSRTAPTGELFF
>TRBJ1-2|.|TRBV4-1
CASSQDSNENWGYTF
>TRBJ2-7|TRBD1|TRBV19
CASSQGDYSSYEQYF
>TRBJ1-1|.|TRBV7-2
CASSLMVRGPGGAFF
>TRBJ2-1|.|TRBV4-2
CASSQESLIRGEQFF
>TRBJ2-5|TRBD2|TRBV7-3
CASSPSGGPQETQYF
>TRBJ2-3|TRBD2|TRBV20-1
CSASKGGPDTQYF
>TRBJ2-2|.|TRBV19
CASSIGGVIGELFF
>TRBJ1-5|TRBD1|TRBV28
CASSSGQAGQPQHF
>TRBJ2-5|.|TRBV5-4
CASSYPGTGEETQYF
>TRBJ1-1|.|TRBV3-1/TRBV3-2
CAIGGAGPNTEAFF
>TRBJ1-2|.|TRBV6-5
CATVSRGSYYGYTF
>TRBJ1-1|.|TRBV5-4
CASSLRGGGTEAFF
>TRBJ2-3|TRBD2|TRBV28
CASRLAGGGDTQYF
>TRBJ1-1|.|TRBV6-5
CASTRGMNTEAFF
>TRBJ1-3|.|TRBV3-1/TRBV3-2
CASSQAHGVGHTIYF
>TRBJ1-6|.|TRBV28
CASSFRGNNSPLHF
>TRBJ2-1|TRBD2|TRBV7-8
CASSLLADQGEQFF
>TRBJ2-1|.|TRBV21-1
CASSTKKDRGAPLLYNEQFF
>TRBJ1-4|TRBD1|TRBV5-1
CASKTGTRDRNEKLFF
>TRBJ2-3|TRBD2|TRBV5-1
CASSFRLAGATDTQYF